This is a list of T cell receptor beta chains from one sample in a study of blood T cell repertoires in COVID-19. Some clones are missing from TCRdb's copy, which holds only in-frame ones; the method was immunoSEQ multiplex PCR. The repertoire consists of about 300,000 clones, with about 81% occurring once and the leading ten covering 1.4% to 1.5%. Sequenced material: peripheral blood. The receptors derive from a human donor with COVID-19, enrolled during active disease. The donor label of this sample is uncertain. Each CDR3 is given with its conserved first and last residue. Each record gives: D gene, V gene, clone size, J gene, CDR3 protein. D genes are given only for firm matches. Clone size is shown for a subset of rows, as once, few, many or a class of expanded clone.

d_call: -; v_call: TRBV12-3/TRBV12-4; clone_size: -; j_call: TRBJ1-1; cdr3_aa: CASSSPSQGAFF
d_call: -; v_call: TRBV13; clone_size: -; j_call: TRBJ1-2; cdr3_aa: CASSSTGTRNLFYGYTF
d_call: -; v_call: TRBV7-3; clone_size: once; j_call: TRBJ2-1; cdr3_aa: CASSNSGGPNEQFF
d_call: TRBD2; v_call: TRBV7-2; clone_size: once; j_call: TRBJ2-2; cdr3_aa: CASSFALAGGTGELFF
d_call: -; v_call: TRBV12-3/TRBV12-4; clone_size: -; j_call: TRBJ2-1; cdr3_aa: CASSRLVYEQFF
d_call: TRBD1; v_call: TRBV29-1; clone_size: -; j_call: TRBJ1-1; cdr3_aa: CSGQTGGSGTEAFF
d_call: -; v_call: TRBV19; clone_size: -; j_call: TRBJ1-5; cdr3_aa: CASSPFGSMRGQPQHF
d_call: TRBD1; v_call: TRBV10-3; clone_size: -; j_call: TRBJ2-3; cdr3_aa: CATHRGPGTDTQYF
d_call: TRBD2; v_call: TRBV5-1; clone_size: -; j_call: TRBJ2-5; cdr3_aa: CASSSQGGETQYF
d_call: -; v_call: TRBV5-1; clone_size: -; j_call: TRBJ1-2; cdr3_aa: CASSVDGQIFYGYTF
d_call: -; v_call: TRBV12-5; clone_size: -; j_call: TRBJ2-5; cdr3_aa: CASGWGTFGETQYF
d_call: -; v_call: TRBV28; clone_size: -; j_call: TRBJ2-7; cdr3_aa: CASSFNYEQYF
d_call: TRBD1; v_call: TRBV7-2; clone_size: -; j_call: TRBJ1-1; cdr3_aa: CASSSVLTGVGTEAFF
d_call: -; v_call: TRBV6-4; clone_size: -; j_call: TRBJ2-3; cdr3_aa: CASSDLSSTDTQYF
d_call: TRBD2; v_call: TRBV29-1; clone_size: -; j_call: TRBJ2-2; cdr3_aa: CSVRAGGETGELFF
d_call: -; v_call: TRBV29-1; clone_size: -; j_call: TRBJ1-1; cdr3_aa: CSVAVRGLNTEAFF
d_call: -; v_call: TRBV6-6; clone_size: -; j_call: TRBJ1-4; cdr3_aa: CASSYSTDQRGLFF
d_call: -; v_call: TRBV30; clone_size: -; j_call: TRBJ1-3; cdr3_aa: CAWSWEVPSGNTIYF
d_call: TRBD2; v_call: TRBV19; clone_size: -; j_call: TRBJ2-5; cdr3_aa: CASSTTSGGGETQYF
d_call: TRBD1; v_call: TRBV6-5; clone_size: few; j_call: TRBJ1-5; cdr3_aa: CASSRTGKGDQPQHF
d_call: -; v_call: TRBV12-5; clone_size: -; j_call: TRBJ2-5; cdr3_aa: CASGQNGGQETQYF
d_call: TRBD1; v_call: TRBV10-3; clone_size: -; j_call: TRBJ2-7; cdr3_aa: CAITPGTGTGYYEQYF
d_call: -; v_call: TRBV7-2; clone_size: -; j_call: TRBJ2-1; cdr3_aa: CASSARGGGPINEQFF
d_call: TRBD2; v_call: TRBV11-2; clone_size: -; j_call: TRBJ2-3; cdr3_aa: CASSLVIAGAGTDTQYF
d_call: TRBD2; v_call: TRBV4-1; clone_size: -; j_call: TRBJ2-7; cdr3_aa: CASSQGRLAGKGYSYEQYF
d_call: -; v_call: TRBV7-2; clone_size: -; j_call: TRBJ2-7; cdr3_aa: CASSLDRTAAYEQYF
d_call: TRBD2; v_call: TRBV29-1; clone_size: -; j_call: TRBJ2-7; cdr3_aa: CSVEVAGGSYEQYF
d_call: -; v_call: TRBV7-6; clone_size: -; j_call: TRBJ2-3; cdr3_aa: CASSLLSGRLTDTQYF
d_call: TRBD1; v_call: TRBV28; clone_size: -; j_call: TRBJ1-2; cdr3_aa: CASSRQGIDYGYTF
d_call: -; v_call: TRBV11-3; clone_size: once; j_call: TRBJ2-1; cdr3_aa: CASSLLSHEQFF
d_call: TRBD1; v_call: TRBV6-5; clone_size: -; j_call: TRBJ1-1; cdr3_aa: CASREGQEAFF
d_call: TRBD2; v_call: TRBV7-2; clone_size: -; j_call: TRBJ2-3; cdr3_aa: CASSLTASGPSTDTQYF